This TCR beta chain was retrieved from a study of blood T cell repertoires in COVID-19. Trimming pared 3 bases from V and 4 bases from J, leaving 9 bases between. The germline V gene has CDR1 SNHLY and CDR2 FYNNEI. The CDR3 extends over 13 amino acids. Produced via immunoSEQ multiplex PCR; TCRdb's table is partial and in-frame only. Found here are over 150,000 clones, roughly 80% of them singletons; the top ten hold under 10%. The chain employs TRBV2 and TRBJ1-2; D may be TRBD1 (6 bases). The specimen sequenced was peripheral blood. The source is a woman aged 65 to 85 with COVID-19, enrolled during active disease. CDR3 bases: TGTGCCAGCAGTGAGGACAGCCCCTATGGCTACACCTTC. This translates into CASSEDSPYGYTF.